These T cell receptor beta chains were read from a single sample in a study of shared clonotypes between healthy human individuals. Assay: immunoSEQ multiplex PCR; the TCRdb copy retains only in-frame clones and omits some. The sample yields about 2.1 million clones, 80% to 95% seen once. The specimen sequenced was naive CD8+ T cells from PBMCs. Receptor source: a man between 18 and 35 years old in good health. Some clones in this sample may be carry-over from other donors' samples. CDR3s include the opening cysteine and the closing phenylalanine or tryptophan. D genes are given only for firm matches. Size tells how often a clone was seen (once, few, many) or the class of an expanded clone, and some rows leave it out.

TRBJ2-7 TRBV19 . TRBD2 TGTGCCAGTAGTCCCCTCCCGGCTAGCGGGAGGTATTACGAGCAGTACTTC CASSPLPASGRYYEQYF
TRBJ2-2 TRBV7-9 . . TGTGCCAGCAGCTTGACGTACACCGGGGAGCTGTTTTTT CASSLTYTGELFF
TRBJ1-5 TRBV15 . TRBD1 TGTGCCACCAGCACCGACCGACAGGGACGAAATCAGCCCCAGCATTTT CATSTDRQGRNQPQHF
TRBJ2-7 TRBV7-9 . . TGTGCCAGCAGCTTAGGGACAGCGGAGCAGTACTTC CASSLGTAEQYF
TRBJ1-5 TRBV27 . . TGTGCCAGCAGTTTATATGTAGGCCGCAATCAGCCCCAGCATTTT CASSLYVGRNQPQHF
TRBJ1-2 TRBV19 . . TGTGCCAGTAGTACCCAGGGACCTCCGATCGTCTATGGCTACACCTTC CASSTQGPPIVYGYTF
TRBJ1-5 TRBV6-5 . . TGTGCCAGCAGTTACTCGGAAGGGCTTCAGCCCCAGCATTTT CASSYSEGLQPQHF
TRBJ2-3 TRBV4-1 . . TGCGCCAGCAGCCAGAGGGGGTTAGCGAGAGATACGCAGTATTTT CASSQRGLARDTQYF
TRBJ2-5 TRBV7-9 . . TGTGCCAGCTCGACGGGATTGGAGACCCAGTACTTC CASSTGLETQYF
TRBJ1-2 TRBV30 . . TGTGCCTGGAGTGCCGGTTTGGACCTTGACACCTTC CAWSAGLDLDTF
TRBJ2-7 TRBV5-1 . TRBD2 TGCGCCAGCAGCTTGTCAGCGGGAGCCGGCTACGAGCAGTACTTC CASSLSAGAGYEQYF
TRBJ2-7 TRBV4-1 once . TGCGCCAGCGGACCTTTCGAGCTAGCCTACGAGCAGTACTTC CASGPFELAYEQYF
TRBJ2-1 TRBV28 once . TGTGCCAGCAGTATATGGAGCTCCTACAATGAGCAGTTCTTC CASSIWSSYNEQFF
TRBJ2-3 TRBV28 . . TGTGCCAGCACCCTGAGTAGGCTAAGCACAGATACGCAGTATTTT CASTLSRLSTDTQYF
TRBJ2-3 TRBV7-8 . TRBD2 TGTGCCAGCAGCTTAGTCTTAGGACTAGCCGCAGATACGCAGTATTTT CASSLVLGLAADTQYF
TRBJ1-5 TRBV2 . . TGTGCCAGCAGTGAAGGTTATAGCAATCAGCCCCAGCATTTT CASSEGYSNQPQHF
TRBJ1-5 TRBV27 . . TGTGCCAGCAGTTTCTACAGGGATAGTCAGCCCCAGCATTTT CASSFYRDSQPQHF
TRBJ2-7 TRBV7-8 . TRBD2 TGTGCCAGCAGCTTACCTAGCGGGAGAATCTCCTACGAGCAGTACTTC CASSLPSGRISYEQYF
TRBJ2-7 TRBV6-1 . . TGTGCCAGCAGTGAACGGTGGGGACAAACGGCCTACGAGCAGTACTTC CASSERWGQTAYEQYF
TRBJ2-7 TRBV6-1 . . TGTGCCAGCAGTGAATACGGGGACCCAAACTACGAGCAGTACTTC CASSEYGDPNYEQYF
TRBJ2-7 TRBV7-9 . TRBD1 TGTGCCAGCAGCTTAAATTGGGACAGCTACGAGCAGTACTTC CASSLNWDSYEQYF
TRBJ2-1 TRBV6-1 . . TGTGCCAGCAGTGAAGCTTACATCTACAGGGTAAGCTCCTACAATGAGCAGTTCTTC CASSEAYIYRVSSYNEQFF
TRBJ2-1 TRBV4-3 . . TGCGCCAGCAGCCAAGATCTGAGCGGGTCGGGTAATGAGCAGTTCTTC CASSQDLSGSGNEQFF
TRBJ2-3 TRBV7-9 . . TGTGCCAGCAGTCCCCCGCAGGTCGGCGCAGATACGCAGTATTTT CASSPPQVGADTQYF
TRBJ2-7 TRBV6-5 . . TGTGCCGTTACCGCGCGAGAGTACGAGCAGTACTTC CAVTAREYEQYF
TRBJ1-5 TRBV27 . . TGTGCCAGCAGTACCTTGGGGGATCAGCCCCAGCATTTT CASSTLGDQPQHF
TRBJ1-1 TRBV2 few . TGTGCCAGTAGCCTGGGCCTTAACACTGAAGCTTTCTTT CASSLGLNTEAFF
TRBJ1-1 TRBV5-1 . TRBD1 TGCGCCAGCAGCTTGGGATCTAGGACAGGGACGAACACTGAAGCTTTCTTT CASSLGSRTGTNTEAFF